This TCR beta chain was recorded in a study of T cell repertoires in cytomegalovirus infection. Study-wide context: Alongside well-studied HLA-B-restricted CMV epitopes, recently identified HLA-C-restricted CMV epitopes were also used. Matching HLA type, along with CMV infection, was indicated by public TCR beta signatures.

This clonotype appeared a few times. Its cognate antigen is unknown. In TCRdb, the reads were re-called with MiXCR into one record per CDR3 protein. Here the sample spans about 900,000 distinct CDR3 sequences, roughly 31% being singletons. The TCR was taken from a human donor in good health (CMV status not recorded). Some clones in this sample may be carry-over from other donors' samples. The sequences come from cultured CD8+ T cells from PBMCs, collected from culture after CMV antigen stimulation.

Here the CDR3 DNA reads TGTGCCAGCAGTGAAGGGACGGATGATGGAGCGGACAGGGACAGCAATGAGCAGTTCTTC. This encodes CASSEGTDDGADRDSNEQFF. V and J are TRBV2 and TRBJ2-1, with TRBD1 matching 8 bases. The CDR3 spans 20 residues. The V gene's germline CDR1 is SNHLY and CDR2 FYNNEI. After removal of 1 base from V and 6 bases from J, the junction contained 20 bases not matched to a gene.